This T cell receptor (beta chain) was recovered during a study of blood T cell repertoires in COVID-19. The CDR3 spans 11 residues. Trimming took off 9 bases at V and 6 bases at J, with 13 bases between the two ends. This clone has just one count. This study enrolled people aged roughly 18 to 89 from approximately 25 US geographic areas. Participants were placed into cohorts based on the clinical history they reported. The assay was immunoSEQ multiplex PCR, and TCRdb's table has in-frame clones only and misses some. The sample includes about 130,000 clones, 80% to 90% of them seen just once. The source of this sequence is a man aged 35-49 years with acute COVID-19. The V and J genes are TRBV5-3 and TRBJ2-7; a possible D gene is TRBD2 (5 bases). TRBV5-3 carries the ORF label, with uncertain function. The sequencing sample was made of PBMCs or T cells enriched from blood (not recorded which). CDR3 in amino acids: CAIPRVGEQYF. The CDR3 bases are TGTGCCATCCCGAGGGTAGGCGAGCAGTACTTC.